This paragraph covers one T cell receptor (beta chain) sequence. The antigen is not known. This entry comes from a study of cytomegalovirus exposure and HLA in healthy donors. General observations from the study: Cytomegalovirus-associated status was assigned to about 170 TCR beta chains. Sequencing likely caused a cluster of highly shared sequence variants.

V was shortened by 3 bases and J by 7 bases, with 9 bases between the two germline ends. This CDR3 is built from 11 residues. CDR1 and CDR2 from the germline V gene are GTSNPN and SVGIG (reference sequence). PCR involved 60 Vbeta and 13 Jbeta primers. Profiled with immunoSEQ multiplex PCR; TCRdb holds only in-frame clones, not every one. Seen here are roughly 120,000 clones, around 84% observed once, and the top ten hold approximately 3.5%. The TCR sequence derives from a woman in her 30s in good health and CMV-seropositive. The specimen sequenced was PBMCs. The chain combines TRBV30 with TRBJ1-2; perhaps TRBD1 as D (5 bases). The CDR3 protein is CAWSGTSGYTF. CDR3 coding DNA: TGTGCCTGGAGCGGGACTTCTGGCTACACCTTC.